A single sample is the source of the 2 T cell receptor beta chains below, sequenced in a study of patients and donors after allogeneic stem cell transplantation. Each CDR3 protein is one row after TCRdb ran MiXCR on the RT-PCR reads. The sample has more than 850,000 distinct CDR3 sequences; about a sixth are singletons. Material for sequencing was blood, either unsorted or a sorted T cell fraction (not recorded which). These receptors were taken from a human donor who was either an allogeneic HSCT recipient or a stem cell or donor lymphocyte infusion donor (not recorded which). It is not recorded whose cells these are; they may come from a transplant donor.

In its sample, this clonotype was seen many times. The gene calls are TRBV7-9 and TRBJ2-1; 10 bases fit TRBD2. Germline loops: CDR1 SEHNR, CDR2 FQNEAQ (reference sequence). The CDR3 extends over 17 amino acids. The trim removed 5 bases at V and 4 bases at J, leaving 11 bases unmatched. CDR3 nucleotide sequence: TGTGCCAGCAGCCCACTCGTGGTAGCGGGGGGATACAATGAGCAGTTCTTC. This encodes CASSPLVVAGGYNEQFF.

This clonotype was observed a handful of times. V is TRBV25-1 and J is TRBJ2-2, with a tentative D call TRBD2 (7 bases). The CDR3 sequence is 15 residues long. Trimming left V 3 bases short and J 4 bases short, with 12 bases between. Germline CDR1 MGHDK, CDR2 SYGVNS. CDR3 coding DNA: TGTGCCAGCAGTGAGGGAGGGGGGCGCACCGGGGAGCTGTTTTTT. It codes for CASSEGGGRTGELFF.